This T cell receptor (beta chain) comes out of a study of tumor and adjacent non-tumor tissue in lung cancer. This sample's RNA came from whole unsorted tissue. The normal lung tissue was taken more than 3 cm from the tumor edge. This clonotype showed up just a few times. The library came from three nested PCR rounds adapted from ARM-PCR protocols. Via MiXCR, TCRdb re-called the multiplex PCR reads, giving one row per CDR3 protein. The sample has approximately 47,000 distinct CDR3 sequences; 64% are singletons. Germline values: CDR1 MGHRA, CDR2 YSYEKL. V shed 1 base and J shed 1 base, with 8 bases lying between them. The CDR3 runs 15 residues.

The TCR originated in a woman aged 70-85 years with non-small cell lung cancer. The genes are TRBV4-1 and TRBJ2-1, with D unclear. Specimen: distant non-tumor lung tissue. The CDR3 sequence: CASSQGHSSYNEQFF. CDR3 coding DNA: TGCGCCAGCAGCCAAGGTCATAGTTCCTACAATGAGCAGTTCTTC.